Following are 19 T cell receptor beta chains from one sample sequenced in a study of spatial heterogeneity in lung cancer. The sample's time point: sample taken at primary tumor resection. Each CDR3 protein gets one entry after TCRdb re-called the 5' RACE reads with MiXCR. Among 85,000 to 100,000 distinct CDR3 sequences listed, about 12% were seen once. The sample here was PBMCs, taken at surgery. Receptor source: a male donor with early-stage non-small cell lung cancer.

This clonotype was seen a handful of times. The V call is TRBV7-2, the J call TRBJ2-3, with TRBD1 matching 8 bases. The CDR3 contains 15 residues. The V gene end was trimmed by 2 bases and the J gene end by 4 bases; junction bases not matched to a gene: 5. Germline lookup yields CDR1 SGHTA and CDR2 FQGNSA. The DNA of the CDR3 is TGTGCCAGCAGCTTACAGGGGGCGGGCGCAGATACGCAGTATTTT. Encoded protein: CASSLQGAGADTQYF.

This clonotype was counted between two and nine times. J is TRBJ2-1 and V is TRBV2; TRBD1 might be the D (6 bases). The CDR3 sequence is 15 residues long. CDR1 and CDR2 (germline): SNHLY, FYNNEI. The V end was cut by 7 bases, the J end by 0 bases, with 13 bases between. The CDR3 DNA reads as TGTGCCAGCATTCGACAGGTAGGCTCCTACAATGAGCAGTTCTTC. Encoded protein: CASIRQVGSYNEQFF. The full variable domain, rest sourced from reference TRBV2 and TRBJ2-1, is EPEVTQTPSHQVTQMGQEVILRCVPISNHLYFYWYRQILGQKVEFLVSFYNNEISEKSEIFDDQFSVERPDGSNFTLKIRSTKLEDSAMYFCASIRQVGSYNEQFFGPGTRLTVL.

This clonotype showed up just a few times. The chain has TRBV11-2 and TRBJ2-7; a weak D match, TRBD2 (5 bases). The ends were cut back, 1 base at V and 4 bases at J, with 14 bases in the middle. The germline gives CDR1 SGHAT, CDR2 FQNNGV. The CDR3 has 15 residues. CDR3 sequence (DNA): TGTGCCAGCAGCTTAGCGCTTTCCCGGACTTACGAGCAGTACTTC. Its protein is CASSLALSRTYEQYF.

In its sample, this clonotype was seen a few times. The chain joins TRBV20-1 to TRBJ2-7; 9 bases line up with TRBD2. Germline V gene lookup returns CDR1 DFQATT and CDR2 SNEGSKA (reference sequence). This CDR3 comprises 14 residues. The trim removed 4 bases at V and 3 bases at J, leaving 7 bases unmatched. The chain's CDR3 is CSANLGLALYEQYF. The CDR3 DNA sequence: TGCAGTGCTAATCTGGGACTAGCTCTCTACGAGCAGTACTTC.

This rearrangement joins TRBV28 to TRBJ2-2; D is perhaps TRBD1 or TRBD2 (5 bases each). The germline gives CDR1 MDHEN, CDR2 SYDVKM. The CDR3 length is 15 residues. V was cut by 8 bases and J by 5 bases, with 18 bases left in between. In DNA, the CDR3 is TGTGCCAGCTCCGCAGGGCTAGCTATTACCGGGGAGCTGTTTTTT. Translated: CASSAGLAITGELFF.

Comments on this clonotype: A single base separates this from a much larger clone, so it may be a read error. The rearrangement joins TRBV2 to TRBJ1-1, with D maybe TRBD1 (5 bases). The CDR3 is 13 residues long. From germline, CDR1 is SNHLY and CDR2 FYNNEI. CDR3 bases: TGTGCCAGCACCCGGGACTCGGGCACTGCAGCTTTCTTT. Its translation is CASTRDSGTAAFF.

This chain connects TRBV27 to TRBJ1-5; D gene uncertain. This CDR3 region has 13 residues. Germline V gene lookup returns CDR1 MNHEY and CDR2 SMNVEV (reference sequence). CDR3 protein: CASGQYSNQPQHF. The CDR3 nucleotides are TGTGCTTCCGGGCAGTATAGCAATCAGCCCCAGCATTTT.

This clonotype was seen only a few times. The chain joins TRBV23-1 to TRBJ2-3, with 9 bases matching TRBD1. TRBV23-1 is assigned to the ORF class and has an uncertain function. Trimming took 4 bases from V and 4 from J; bases not matched to a gene: 18. The CDR3 is 19 amino acids. The chain's CDR3 is CASSPPPQGALDQADTQYF. In nucleotides, the CDR3 is TGCGCCAGCAGTCCCCCCCCACAGGGGGCGTTAGACCAAGCAGATACGCAGTATTTT.

The chain is built from TRBV4-2 and TRBJ2-1; 10 bases agree with TRBD2. Per the germline V gene, CDR1 is LGHNA and CDR2 is YNFKEQ. With V trimmed by 0 bases and J by 4 bases, 0 bases remained unmatched. The CDR3 extends over 15 amino acids. CDR3 coding DNA: TGTGCCAGCAGCCAAGAACTAGCGGGGTACAATGAGCAGTTCTTC. This translates into CASSQELAGYNEQFF.

This clonotype showed up just a few times. The V call is TRBV18, the J call TRBJ2-7; D perhaps matches TRBD1 (7 bases). Trimming stripped 8 bases from V and 5 bases from J, with 25 bases between. There are 16 residues in the CDR3. Germline V gives CDR1 KGHSH, CDR2 LQKENI. The CDR3 here is CASLQGLGREGDEQYF. The CDR3 bases are TGTGCCAGCCTACAGGGGTTGGGGCGGGAAGGCGACGAGCAGTACTTC.

This clonotype was recorded a few times. V and J are TRBV24-1 and TRBJ1-1; 12 nucleotides match TRBD1. The germline gives CDR1 KGHDR, CDR2 SFDVKD. The CDR3 has 19 residues. V lost 4 bases to trimming and J lost 2 bases; unmatched junction nucleotides: 13. CDR3 nucleotide sequence: TGTGCCACCAGTGAGGGGCCTGGGACAGGGGGCAAGAGAAACACTGAAGCTTTCTTT. Translating gives CATSEGPGTGGKRNTEAFF.

This clonotype was detected only a few times. The J gene is TRBJ2-1, the V gene TRBV5-1; 7 nucleotides align to TRBD1. Germline V lookup: CDR1 SGHRS, CDR2 YFSETQ. The CDR3 is 14 residues long. J lost 7 bases, V lost 0 bases, and 4 bases had no gene match. The CDR3 region is CASSLDRGRNEQFF. The CDR3 DNA reads TGCGCCAGCAGCTTGGACAGGGGACGGAATGAGCAGTTCTTC. Complete variable domain (other parts from reference TRBV5-1 and TRBJ2-1): KAGVTQTPRYLIKTRGQQVTLSCSPISGHRSVSWYQQTPGQGLQFLFEYFSETQRNKGNFPGRFSGRQFSNSRSEMNVSTLELGDSALYLCASSLDRGRNEQFFGPGTRLTVL.

This clonotype was detected a few times. This rearrangement joins TRBV28 to TRBJ2-5; 11 nucleotides match TRBD2. Germline CDR1 MDHEN, CDR2 SYDVKM. The junction had 7 bases not matched to a gene; V was cut back by 8 bases and J by 5 bases. There are 14 residues in the CDR3. DNA of the CDR3: TGTGCCAGCGAGCTAGCGGGGGGAGCGGAGACCCAGTACTTC. Encoded protein: CASELAGGAETQYF. Complete variable domain (other parts from reference TRBV28 and TRBJ2-5): DVKVTQSSRYLVKRTGEKVFLECVQDMDHENMFWYRQDPGLGLRLIYFSYDVKMKEKGDIPEGYSVSREKKERFSLILESASTNQTSMYLCASELAGGAETQYFGPGTRLLVL.

This clonotype has more than one count but fewer than ten. The chain carries TRBV7-3 and TRBJ2-3; D is undetermined. The CDR3 totals 13 residues. Germline V gene sequence: CDR1 SGHTA, CDR2 FQGTGA. V was cut by 5 bases and J by 5 bases, with 11 bases left in between. The CDR3 sequence is CASSPLPGDTQYF. The CDR3 bases are TGTGCCAGCAGCCCCCTCCCTGGAGATACGCAGTATTTT.

The rearrangement links TRBV5-1 to TRBJ2-2; 11 bases agree with TRBD2. This CDR3 has 16 residues. V was pared by 4 bases and J by 6 bases, with 8 bases of the junction left unmatched. CDR1 is SGHRS and CDR2 is YFSETQ in the germline V gene. The CDR3 DNA follows: TGCGCCAGCAGCCTAACGTCTAGCGGGAGGTCCGGGGAGCTGTTTTTT. It translates to CASSLTSSGRSGELFF.

As concerns this clonotype: The junction departs from the called germline gene at one end, perhaps through a read error. CDR3 sequence: CASRRDYNEQLF. DNA of the CDR3: TGTGCCAGCAGACGGGACTATAATGAGCAGCTCTTC. This chain uses TRBV6-1 with TRBJ2-1; 7 positions agree with TRBD2. The CDR3 extends over 12 amino acids. The germline gives CDR1 MNHNS, CDR2 SASEGT.

V and J are TRBV7-9 and TRBJ2-3; D not certain. Germline V CDR1 and CDR2: SEHNR, FQNEAQ (reference sequence). This CDR3 spans 13 amino acids. The V gene lost 4 bases and the J gene lost 2 bases, with 7 bases spanning the gap. The CDR3 loop reads CASSSDLTDTQYF. The CDR3 DNA reads as TGTGCCAGCAGCTCGGACCTCACAGATACGCAGTATTTT.

This clonotype was recorded many times. The rearrangement uses TRBV7-2 and TRBJ2-7; D tentatively reads TRBD1 or TRBD2 (5 bases each). The V gene's germline CDR1 is SGHTA and CDR2 FQGNSA. The CDR3 extends over 15 amino acids. Trimming left V 4 bases short and J 1 base short, with 14 bases between. The chain's CDR3 is CASSWTRDPSYEQYF. The DNA for the CDR3 is TGTGCCAGCAGCTGGACCCGGGACCCATCCTACGAGCAGTACTTC.

This clonotype turned up a few times. V gene TRBV28 combines with J gene TRBJ2-4; D is unclear. This CDR3 is 13 amino acids long. Trimming took off 7 bases at V and 11 bases at J, with 18 bases between the two ends. The germline V gene encodes CDR1 MDHEN and CDR2 SYDVKM. CDR3: CASTAERPSFQYF. DNA for the CDR3: TGTGCCAGCACCGCGGAGAGGCCCTCCTTTCAGTACTTC.